This T cell receptor (beta chain) derives from a study of graft-versus-host responses after intestinal transplantation (dated by TCRdb to the early 2020s). For the wider study: Recipients received multivisceral, liver-intestinal, or isolated intestinal transplants. Every recipient was given anti-thymocyte globulin induction, then maintenance tacrolimus and steroids for roughly three years. Graft-versus-host and host-versus-graft alloreactive T cell clones were tracked in the graft, circulation and bone marrow after intestinal transplantation using bulk TCR-beta CDR3 sequencing. Alloreactive clones were identified by sequencing pre-transplant mixed lymphocyte reaction products and comparing them with unstimulated pre-transplant donor and recipient T cells. The cohort enrolled about two dozen intestinal transplant recipients including one retransplant, and a few patients lacking pretransplant specimens were excluded. A peak of at least 4% donor T cells among recipient peripheral blood mononuclear cells was the definition used for donor T cell macrochimerism. Rather than being sequenced by the commercial service, samples from a few later patients were sequenced in-house on an Illumina MiSeq and processed with MiXCR.

Libraries were made using the immunoSEQ multiplex PCR assay. For most patients, genomic DNA was isolated with the Qiagen DNeasy Blood and Tissue Kit and sent frozen to Adaptive Biotechnologies for TCR sequencing. For most patients, high-throughput TCR-beta CDR3 sequencing of genomic DNA was performed by Adaptive Biotechnologies. As for the original processing: TCR sequencing data for roughly 17 patients were retrieved from Adaptive's ImmunoSEQ software; a few other patients were processed with MiXCR and VDJtools. CD4 versus CD8 sorting errors were corrected by removing sequences found in both subsets at a frequency ratio below 5:1. CDR3 nucleotide sequences shared by donor and recipient were removed because the origin of these sequences could not be assigned. To count as alloreactive, a clone needed at least 2-fold expansion over unstimulated cells and a minimum CFSE-low frequency of 0.002% (template counts) or 0.001% (read counts). Mappable clones were those detected in sequenced pre-transplant spleen, lymph node, or MLR CFSE-low populations of the donor or recipient. Cumulative frequency of alloreactive clones was calculated as a percentage of all sequences weighted by copy number. TCRdb limited this immuneACCESS table to in-frame rearrangements with V and J called. A share of clones is missing; checked studies link under half to unresolved V genes, and the rest is unexplained. That table gives V, J and clone size, and the DNA gave D and trimming. The sample contains tens of thousands of clones, 90% to 95% of them found a single time. 0.22% of the sample rests with the top ten.

What the work shows at the level of the full study, not this receptor alone: In patients with donor T cell macrochimerism, the allografts had high GvH to HvG T cell clonal ratios. The relatively low number and heterogeneity of intestinal transplant patients limited the conclusions. GvH clones were detected in recipient bone marrow, and some appeared earlier in ileal mucosa or blood, consistent with an intestinal mucosal origin. Early after transplant, peak levels of circulating GvH clones were associated with declines in HvG clones.

This specimen's time point label, interpreted: cells obtained before transplantation from donor or recipient. CD3+CD4+ and CD3+CD8+ populations were FACS-sorted from unstimulated pre-transplant donor and recipient cells taken from spleen or lymph nodes. V has 6 bases trimmed and J has 5 bases trimmed; junction bases matching no gene number 14. The CDR3 runs 16 residues from the cysteine to the phenylalanine. The retained sequence is limited to the CDR3, 48 bases, with the frame set at the first base. CDR1 and CDR2, looked up from the germline V gene (reference sequence), are MNHEY and SMNVEV. Concerning this clone itself: Its antigen remains unidentified. The record has no base qualities; no much larger clone is one base away.

The origin of this receptor is a human donor who was the organ donor for an intestinal transplant. Source: unstimulated CD8+ T cells sorted from spleen or lymph node cells, taken before transplant. The rearrangement joined TRBV27 to TRBJ2-3, with 7 bases in between that match TRBD2. CDR3 loop: CASRGAPGLVGDTQYF. The DNA sequence is TGTGCCAGCAGGGGAGCACCCGGACTAGTTGGAGATACGCAGTATTTT.